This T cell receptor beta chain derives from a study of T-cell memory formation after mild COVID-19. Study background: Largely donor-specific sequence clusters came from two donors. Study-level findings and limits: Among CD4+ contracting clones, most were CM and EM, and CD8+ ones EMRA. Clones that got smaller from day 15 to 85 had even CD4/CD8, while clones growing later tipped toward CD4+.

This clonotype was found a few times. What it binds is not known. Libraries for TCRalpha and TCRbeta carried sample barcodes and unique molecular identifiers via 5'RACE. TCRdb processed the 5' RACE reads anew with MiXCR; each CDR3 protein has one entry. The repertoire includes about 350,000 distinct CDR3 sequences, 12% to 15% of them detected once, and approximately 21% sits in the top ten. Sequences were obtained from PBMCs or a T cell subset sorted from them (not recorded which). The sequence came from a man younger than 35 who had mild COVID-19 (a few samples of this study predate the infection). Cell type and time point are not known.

The CDR3 DNA reads as TGTGCCAGCAGGGACGGGGGCACAGATACGCAGTATTTT. This gives the protein CASRDGGTDTQYF. V and J are TRBV2 and TRBJ2-3, with D perhaps matching TRBD2 (5 bases). Germline V CDR1 and CDR2: SNHLY, FYNNEI. Trimming cost V 6 bases and J 1 base, with 8 bases left between them. This CDR3 is 13 amino acids long.